The T cell receptor (beta chain) under discussion was sequenced for a study of blood T cell repertoires in COVID-19. About the research overall: The samples span acute and convalescent COVID-19 from the United States, Italy and Spain. The cDNA or gDNA used as material had been derived from T cells, B-cell-depleted T cells, or PBMCs.

Methods used by the authors: Amplification of reference gene primers provided the estimated nucleated cell counts. Clones were read by immunoSEQ multiplex PCR, and TCRdb kept only the in-frame ones, dropping some. V, J and clone size derive from that table, while D and trimming were established from the DNA sequence. The sample holds some 160,000 clones, roughly 91% seen once. The sequence derives from a man aged 50 to 60 who had recovered from COVID-19. Sequencing was carried out using peripheral blood.

The DNA for the CDR3 is TGTGCCAGCAGCCCACAACCTCCATCCGTCGCCGGGGAGCTGTTTTTT. This codes for CASSPQPPSVAGELFF. V is TRBV7-2 and J is TRBJ2-2; D gene unclear. Germline CDR1 is SGHTA and CDR2 is FQGNSA. The CDR3 is 16 residues long. V was trimmed by 5 bases and J by 6 bases, leaving 19 bases between them. The complete variable domain, with remaining parts taken from reference TRBV7-2 and TRBJ2-2, reads GAGVSQSPSNKVTEKGKDVELRCDPISGHTALYWYRQSLGQGLEFLIYFQGNSAPDKSGLPSDRFSAERTGGSVSTLTIQRTQQEDSAVYLCASSPQPPSVAGELFFGEGSRLTVL.